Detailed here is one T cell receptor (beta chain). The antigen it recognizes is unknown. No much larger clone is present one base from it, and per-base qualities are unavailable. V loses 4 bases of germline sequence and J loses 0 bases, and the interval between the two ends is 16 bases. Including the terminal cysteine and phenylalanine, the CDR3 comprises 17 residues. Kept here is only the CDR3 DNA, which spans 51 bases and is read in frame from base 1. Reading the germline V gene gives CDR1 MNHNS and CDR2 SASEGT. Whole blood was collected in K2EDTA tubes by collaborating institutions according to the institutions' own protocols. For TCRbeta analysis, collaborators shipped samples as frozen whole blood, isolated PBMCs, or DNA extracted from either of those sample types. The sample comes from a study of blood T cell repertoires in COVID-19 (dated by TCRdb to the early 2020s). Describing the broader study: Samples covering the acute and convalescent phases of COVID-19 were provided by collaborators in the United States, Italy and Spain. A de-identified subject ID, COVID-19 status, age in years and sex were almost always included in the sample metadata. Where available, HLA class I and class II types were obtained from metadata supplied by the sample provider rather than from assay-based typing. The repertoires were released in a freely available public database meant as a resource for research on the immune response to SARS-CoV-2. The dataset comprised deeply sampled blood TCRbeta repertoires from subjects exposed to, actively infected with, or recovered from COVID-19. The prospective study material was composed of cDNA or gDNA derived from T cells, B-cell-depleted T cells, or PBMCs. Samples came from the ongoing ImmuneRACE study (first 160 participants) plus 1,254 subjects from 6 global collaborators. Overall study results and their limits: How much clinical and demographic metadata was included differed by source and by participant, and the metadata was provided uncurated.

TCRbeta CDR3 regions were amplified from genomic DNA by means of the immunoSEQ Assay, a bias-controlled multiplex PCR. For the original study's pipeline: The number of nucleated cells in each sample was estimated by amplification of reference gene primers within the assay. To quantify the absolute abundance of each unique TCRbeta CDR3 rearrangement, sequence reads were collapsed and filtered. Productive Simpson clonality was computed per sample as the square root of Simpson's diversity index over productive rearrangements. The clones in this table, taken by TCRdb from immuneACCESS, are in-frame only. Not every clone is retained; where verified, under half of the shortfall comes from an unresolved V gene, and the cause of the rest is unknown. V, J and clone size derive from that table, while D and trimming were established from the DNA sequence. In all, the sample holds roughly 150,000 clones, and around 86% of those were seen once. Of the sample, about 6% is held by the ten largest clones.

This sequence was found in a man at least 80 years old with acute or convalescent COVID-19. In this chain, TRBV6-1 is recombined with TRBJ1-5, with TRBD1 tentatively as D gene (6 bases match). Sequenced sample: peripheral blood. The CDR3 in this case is CASSGMWTVYSNQPQHF. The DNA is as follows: TGTGCCAGCAGTGGGATGTGGACAGTTTATAGCAATCAGCCCCAGCATTTT.